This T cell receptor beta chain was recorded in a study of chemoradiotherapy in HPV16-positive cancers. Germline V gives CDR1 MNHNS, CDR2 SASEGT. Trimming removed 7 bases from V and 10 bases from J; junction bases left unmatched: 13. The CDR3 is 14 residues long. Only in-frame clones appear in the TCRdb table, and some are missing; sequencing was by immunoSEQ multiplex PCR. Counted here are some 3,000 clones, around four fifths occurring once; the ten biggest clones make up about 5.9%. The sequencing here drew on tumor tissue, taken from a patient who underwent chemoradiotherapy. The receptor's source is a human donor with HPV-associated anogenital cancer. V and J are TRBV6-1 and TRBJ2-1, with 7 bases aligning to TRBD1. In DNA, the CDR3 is TGTGCCAGCAATAAGGGGGCCCCTCTCCGGGAGCAGTTCTTC. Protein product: CASNKGAPLREQFF.